This T cell receptor beta chain was identified during a study of T cells of healthy individuals. A few counts support this clonotype. MiXCR, applied by TCRdb to the 5' RACE reads, yields one record per CDR3 protein. The sample has 85,000 to 100,000 distinct CDR3 sequences, 15% to 20% seen once. Deletions cut 7 bases from V and 2 bases from J, with 9 bases between. The CDR3 is made up of 13 amino acids. Per the germline V gene, CDR1 is KGHDR and CDR2 is SFDVKD. The receptor was derived from a human donor in good health. V and J are TRBV24-1 and TRBJ2-3; D may be TRBD1 (6 bases). CDR3 sequence: CATRDRATDTQYF. As DNA, the CDR3 is TGTGCCACCAGGGACAGAGCCACAGATACGCAGTATTTT.